These 17 T cell receptor beta chains were all obtained from the same sample, sequenced in a study of cytotoxic CD8 clonotypes in ibrutinib-treated CLL (dated by TCRdb to the early 2020s). The library was prepared using the immunoSEQ multiplex PCR assay. TCRdb holds this immuneACCESS table with in-frame rearrangements only. Some clones are missing; in checked studies, unresolved V genes explain under half, and the rest has no known cause. For this sample the table gives roughly 200,000 clones, of which 75% to 85% were detected only once. About an eighth of the sample is held by the ten biggest clonotypes. The time point label corresponds to: 12 months on ibrutinib. The source was PBMCs, collected after 12 months of ibrutinib treatment. The receptors here all came from a human donor with chronic lymphocytic leukemia.

The CDR3 loop reads CATSREGWGAEAFF. CDR3 nucleotide sequence: TGTGCCACCAGCAGAGAGGGGTGGGGGGCTGAAGCTTTCTTT. The chain is built from TRBV15 and TRBJ1-1; possible D gene TRBD1, 5 bases. The CDR3 spans 14 residues. V lost 0 bases, J lost 6 bases, and 11 bases lay in between. Germline lookup yields CDR1 LNHNV and CDR2 YYDKDF (reference sequence).

The rearrangement uses TRBV5-1 and TRBJ1-5; D may be TRBD1 (5 bases). The CDR3 is made up of 18 amino acids. Germline V gives CDR1 SGHRS, CDR2 YFSETQ. Trimming cost V 1 base and J 4 bases, with 21 bases left between them. In DNA form, the CDR3 reads TGCGCCAGCAGCTTGACCCCCACATGGCTAAAGGGGAATCAGCCCCAGCATTTT. This sequence encodes CASSLTPTWLKGNQPQHF. Filled out from reference TRBV5-1 and TRBJ1-5, the complete variable domain reads KAGVTQTPRYLIKTRGQQVTLSCSPISGHRSVSWYQQTPGQGLQFLFEYFSETQRNKGNFPGRFSGRQFSNSRSEMNVSTLELGDSALYLCASSLTPTWLKGNQPQHFGDGTRLSIL.

The rearrangement links TRBV12-2 to TRBJ1-5. TRBV12-2 is shown as a pseudogene. The CDR3 runs 18 residues. This CDR3 is CASRSEVSPTISNQPQHF. The DNA of the CDR3 is TGTGCAAGTCGCTCCGAGGTCTCCCCAACTATAAGCAATCAGCCCCAGCATTTT.

This clone turned up a few times. The rearrangement uses TRBV4-1 and TRBJ1-5; the match to TRBD1 covers 8 bases. CDR1 and CDR2 from the germline V gene are MGHRA and YSYEKL. This CDR3 comprises 13 residues. The trim removed 2 bases at V and 15 bases at J, leaving 9 bases unmatched. CDR3 bases: TGCGCCAGCAGCCAACAACCAGGGGGCCGTAGGCATTTT. Residues: CASSQQPGGRRHF.

The chain links TRBV6-5 to TRBJ1-1; tentatively, D is TRBD1 (6 bases). Trimming removed 7 bases from V and 0 bases from J, with 12 bases in between. The germline CDR1 and CDR2 sequences are MNHEY and SVGAGI. The CDR3 covers 14 residues. The CDR3 bases are TGTGCCAGCAACCAACAGGGTTTGAACACTGAAGCTTTCTTT. Its translation is CASNQQGLNTEAFF.

This clone was observed a single time. The chain recombines TRBV6-1 with TRBJ2-3; D remains unclear. V was clipped by 1 base and J by 6 bases, with 8 bases between them. The CDR3 contains 13 residues. CDR1 and CDR2 from the germline V gene are MNHNS and SASEGT. The CDR3 nucleotides read TGTGCCAGCAGTGAAGGGTTACGGGATACGCAGTATTTT. Translating it yields CASSEGLRDTQYF.

J is TRBJ1-1 and V is TRBV5-1, with 8 positions matching TRBD1. V lost 3 bases to trimming and J lost 0 bases; unmatched junction nucleotides: 7. This CDR3 contains 16 residues. The germline CDR1 and CDR2 sequences are SGHRS and YFSETQ. The CDR3 region has the DNA TGCGCCAGCAGCTGGGGACAGGTAGGCATGAACACTGAAGCTTTCTTT. Its translation: CASSWGQVGMNTEAFF.

V usage is TRBV7-8 and J usage is TRBJ1-4; 7 bases match TRBD1. This CDR3 is built from 16 residues. The germline CDR1 and CDR2 sequences are SGHVS and FQNEAQ. V gave up 2 bases and J gave up 5 bases; unmatched junction bases: 8. DNA for the CDR3: TGTGCCAGCAGCTTATTAACAGGGGCGTCAAATGAAAAACTGTTTTTT. Residues: CASSLLTGASNEKLFF.

The chain has TRBV5-1 and TRBJ2-5; 14 nucleotides agree with TRBD2. The CDR3 totals 17 residues. The germline gives CDR1 SGHRS, CDR2 YFSETQ. V was pared by 4 bases and J by 5 bases, with 10 bases of the junction left unmatched. The CDR3 here is CASSLLTSGGATETQYF. The CDR3, as DNA: TGCGCCAGCAGCCTGCTGACTAGCGGGGGGGCCACTGAGACCCAGTACTTC.

This chain uses TRBV7-8 with TRBJ1-5; 10 bases align to TRBD1. The V gene's germline CDR1 is SGHVS and CDR2 FQNEAQ. The CDR3 extends over 18 amino acids. Trimming removed 5 bases from V and 5 bases from J; junction bases left unmatched: 15. CDR3 in amino acids: CASSQGTPGQGNYQPQHF. DNA for the CDR3: TGTGCCAGCAGCCAAGGGACCCCGGGACAGGGGAACTATCAGCCCCAGCATTTT.

The gene calls are TRBV2 and TRBJ1-1; possibly TRBD1 for D (6 bases). Germline-derived CDR1 and CDR2 are SNHLY and FYNNEI. There are 14 residues in the CDR3. V lost 8 bases and J lost 0, with 13 bases in between. CDR3 in amino acids: CASGGWTVNTEAFF. The CDR3 nucleotides are TGTGCCAGCGGAGGCTGGACAGTGAACACTGAAGCTTTCTTT.

The chain recombines TRBV7-9 with TRBJ1-5, with D perhaps matching TRBD1 (6 bases). V dropped 3 bases and J dropped 5 bases, with 11 bases sitting between them. This CDR3 comprises 14 residues. Germline assignment: CDR1 SEHNR and CDR2 FQNEAQ (reference sequence). The DNA of the CDR3 is TGTGCCAGCAGCTTTACAGGGCGAGATCAGCCCCAGCATTTT. It specifies CASSFTGRDQPQHF.

The gene calls are TRBV18 and TRBJ1-2, with a weak D call TRBD1 (6 bases). Per the germline V gene, CDR1 is KGHSH and CDR2 is LQKENI. Trimming pared 0 bases from V and 4 bases from J, leaving 12 bases between. The CDR3 runs 15 residues. CDR3 region: CASSPPGTTTYGYTF. CDR3 sequence (DNA): TGTGCCAGCTCACCACCGGGGACAACAACCTATGGCTACACCTTC.

This clone was recorded only once. This rearrangement joins TRBV18 to TRBJ2-5; 8 positions match TRBD2. Germline CDR1 is KGHSH and CDR2 is LQKENI. The CDR3 has 17 residues. Trimming took 2 bases from V and 7 from J; bases not matched to a gene: 15. CDR3 sequence (DNA): TGTGCCAGCTCACCAGGACTAGCTTGGATTCCTGCGGGGACCCAGTACTTC. It specifies CASSPGLAWIPAGTQYF.

The rearrangement joins TRBV4-1 to TRBJ1-6; 9 bases align to TRBD1. V shed 5 bases and J 10 bases; nucleotides not matched to a gene: 6. Germline CDR1 MGHRA, CDR2 YSYEKL. The CDR3 extends over 14 amino acids. CDR3 sequence: CASSTGTGLSPLHF. The CDR3 nucleotides read TGCGCCAGCAGCACCGGGACAGGGCTCTCACCCCTCCACTTT.

In the case of this clone: Additional DNA sequences in this sample encode the identical CDR3. The chain recombines TRBV7-2 with TRBJ1-3, with D possibly TRBD1 on 6 matching bases. Germline assignment: CDR1 SGHTA and CDR2 FQGNSA. The V end was cut by 5 bases, the J end by 8 bases, with 10 bases between. The CDR3 is 12 residues long. The CDR3 nucleotides are TGTGCCAGCAGCCTACAGGGTCACACCATATATTTT. As protein: CASSLQGHTIYF.

The chain uses TRBV7-9 and TRBJ2-3; D is undetermined. The germline V gene has CDR1 SEHNR and CDR2 FQNEAQ (reference sequence). The CDR3 is 13 residues long. V lost 0 bases and J lost 0, with 1 base in between. CDR3 DNA: TGTGCCAGCAGCTTAGCGAGCACAGATACGCAGTATTTT. It translates to CASSLASTDTQYF.